This T cell receptor (beta chain) was retrieved from a study of blood T cell repertoires in COVID-19. Study context: From T cells, B-cell-depleted T cells, or PBMCs came the material, which was cDNA or gDNA.

With 8 bases clipped from V and 4 bases from J, the junction kept 10 bases outside the gene matches. Germline V CDR1 and CDR2: MNHEY, SVGAGI. This CDR3 is built from 14 residues. Original data processing: Reference gene primers were amplified, and this amplification served to estimate nucleated cell counts. TCRdb's copy holds only in-frame clones and misses some; the assay was immunoSEQ multiplex PCR. The V and J calls and clone size are taken from that table; D and trimming were inferred from the DNA. This sample has about 17,000 clones; approximately 80% occur once, and the top ten carry roughly 30%.

This TCR came from a woman in her sixties or seventies with active COVID-19. Sequencing used peripheral blood. J is TRBJ1-1 and V is TRBV6-5, with 7 bases aligning to TRBD1. The DNA for the CDR3 is TGTGCCAGCGCGCCCTCGGCAGGGGGCACTGAAGCTTTCTTT. It translates to CASAPSAGGTEAFF.